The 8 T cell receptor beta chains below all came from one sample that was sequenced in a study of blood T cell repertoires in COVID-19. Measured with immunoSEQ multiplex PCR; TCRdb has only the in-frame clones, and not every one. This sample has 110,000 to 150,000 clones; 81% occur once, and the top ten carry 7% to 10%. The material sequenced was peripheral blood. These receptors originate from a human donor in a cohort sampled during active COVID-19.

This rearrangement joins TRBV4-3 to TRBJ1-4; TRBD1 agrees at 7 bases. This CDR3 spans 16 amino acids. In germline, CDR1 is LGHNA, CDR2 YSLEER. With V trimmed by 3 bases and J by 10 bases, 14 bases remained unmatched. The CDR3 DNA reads TGCGCCAGCAGCCAGGACGCCTCTTCAAACAGGGGAAAACTGTTTTTT. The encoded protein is CASSQDASSNRGKLFF.

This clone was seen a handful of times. In DNA, the CDR3 is TGCAGCGTTGAATGGGCAGGGGGCCTGAGAGATACGCAGTATTTT. It translates to CSVEWAGGLRDTQYF. V is TRBV29-1 and J is TRBJ2-3; TRBD1 agrees at 8 bases. Trimming at V came to 2 bases and at J to 5 bases, leaving 9 bases not matched to a gene. From germline, CDR1 is SQVTM and CDR2 ANQGSEA. The CDR3 contains 15 residues.

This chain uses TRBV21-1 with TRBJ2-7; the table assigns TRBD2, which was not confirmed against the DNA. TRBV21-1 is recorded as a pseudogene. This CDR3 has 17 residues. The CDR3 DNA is TGTGCCAGCAGCAAAGCGCTATTGAGGGGGAGGGCCCACGAGCAGTACTTC. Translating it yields CASSKALLRGRAHEQYF.

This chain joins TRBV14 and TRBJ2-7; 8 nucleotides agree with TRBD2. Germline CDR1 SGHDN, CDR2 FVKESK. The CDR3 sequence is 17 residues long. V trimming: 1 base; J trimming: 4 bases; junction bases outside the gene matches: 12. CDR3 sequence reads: CASSQGAQREPPYEQYF. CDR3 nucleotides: TGTGCCAGCAGCCAAGGGGCACAGCGGGAGCCCCCTTACGAGCAGTACTTC.

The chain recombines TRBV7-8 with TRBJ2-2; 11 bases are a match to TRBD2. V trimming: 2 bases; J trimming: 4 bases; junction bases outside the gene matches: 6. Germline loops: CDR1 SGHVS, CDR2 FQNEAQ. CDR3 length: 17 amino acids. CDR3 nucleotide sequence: TGTGCCAGCAGCTTAATCTCCGGGACTAGCGGCACCGGGGAGCTGTTTTTT. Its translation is CASSLISGTSGTGELFF. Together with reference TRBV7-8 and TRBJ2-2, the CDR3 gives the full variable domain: GAGVSQSPRYKVAKRGQDVALRCDPISGHVSLFWYQQALGQGPEFLTYFQNEAQLDKSGLPSDRFFAERPEGSVSTLKIQRTQQEDSAVYLCASSLISGTSGTGELFFGEGSRLTVL.

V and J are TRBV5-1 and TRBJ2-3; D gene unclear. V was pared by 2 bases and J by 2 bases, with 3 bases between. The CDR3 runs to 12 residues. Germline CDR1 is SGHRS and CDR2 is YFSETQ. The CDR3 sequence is CASSFNTDTQYF. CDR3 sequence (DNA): TGCGCCAGCAGCTTTAACACAGATACGCAGTATTTT.

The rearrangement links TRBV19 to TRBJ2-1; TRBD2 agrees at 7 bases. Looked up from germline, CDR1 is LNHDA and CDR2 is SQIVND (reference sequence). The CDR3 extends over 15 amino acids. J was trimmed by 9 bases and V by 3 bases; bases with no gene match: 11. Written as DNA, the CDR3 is TGTGCCAGTAGTATGGTAGGAGGGAGGGCCGGTGAGCAGTTCTTC. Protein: CASSMVGGRAGEQFF.

CDR3 protein: CAISGLRTGATSYEQYF. CDR3 bases: TGTGCCATCAGTGGTCTTCGGACAGGGGCTACTTCCTACGAGCAGTACTTC. V gene TRBV10-3 combines with J gene TRBJ2-7; TRBD1 matches 9 bases. V shed 4 bases and J 1 base; nucleotides not matched to a gene: 11. The CDR3 consists of 17 residues. Germline CDR1 ENHRY, CDR2 SYGVKD.